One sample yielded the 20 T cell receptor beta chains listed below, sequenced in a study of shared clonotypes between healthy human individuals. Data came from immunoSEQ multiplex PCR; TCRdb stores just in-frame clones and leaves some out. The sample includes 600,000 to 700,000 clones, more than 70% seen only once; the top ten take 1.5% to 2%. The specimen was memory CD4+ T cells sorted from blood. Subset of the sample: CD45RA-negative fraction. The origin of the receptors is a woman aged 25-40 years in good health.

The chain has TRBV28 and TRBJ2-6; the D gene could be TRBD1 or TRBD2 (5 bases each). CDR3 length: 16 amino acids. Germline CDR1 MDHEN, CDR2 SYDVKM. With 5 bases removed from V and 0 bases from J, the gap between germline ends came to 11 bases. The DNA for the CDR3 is TGTGCCAGCAGTCCGGGACGTCACTCTGGGGCCAACGTCCTGACTTTC. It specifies CASSPGRHSGANVLTF. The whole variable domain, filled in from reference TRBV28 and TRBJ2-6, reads DVKVTQSSRYLVKRTGEKVFLECVQDMDHENMFWYRQDPGLGLRLIYFSYDVKMKEKGDIPEGYSVSREKKERFSLILESASTNQTSMYLCASSPGRHSGANVLTFGAGSRLTVL.

The CDR3 here is CASSPGQGSDTQYF. The CDR3 DNA follows: TGTGCCAGCAGCCCGGGACAGGGATCAGATACGCAGTATTTT. V gene TRBV7-9 combines with J gene TRBJ2-3; 9 positions match TRBD1. V lost 5 bases to trimming and J lost 4 bases; unmatched junction nucleotides: 4. Germline V gene data show CDR1 as SEHNR and CDR2 as FQNEAQ (reference sequence). The CDR3 length is 14 residues. The entire variable domain, with the rest obtained from reference TRBV7-9 and TRBJ2-3, is as follows: DTGVSQNPRHKITKRGQNVTFRCDPISEHNRLYWYRQTLGQGPEFLTYFQNEAQLEKSRLLSDRFSAERPKGSFSTLEIQRTEQGDSAMYLCASSPGQGSDTQYFGPGTRLTVL.

The CDR3, as DNA: TGCGCCAGCAGCCGAAATTCCGGGACAGCGCATGCAACTAATGAAAAACTGTTTTTT. Protein sequence: CASSRNSGTAHATNEKLFF. This sequence joins TRBV4-1 and TRBJ1-4; the match to TRBD1 covers 7 bases. The CDR3 spans 19 residues. The junction had 14 bases not matched to a gene; V was cut back by 4 bases and J by 0 bases. CDR1 and CDR2 from the germline V gene are MGHRA and YSYEKL.

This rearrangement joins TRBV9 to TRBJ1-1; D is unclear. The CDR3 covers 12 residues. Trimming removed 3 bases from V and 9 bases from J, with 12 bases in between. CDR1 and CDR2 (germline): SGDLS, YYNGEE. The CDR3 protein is CASSEHHGQAFF. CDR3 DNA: TGTGCCAGCAGCGAGCATCACGGGCAAGCTTTCTTT.

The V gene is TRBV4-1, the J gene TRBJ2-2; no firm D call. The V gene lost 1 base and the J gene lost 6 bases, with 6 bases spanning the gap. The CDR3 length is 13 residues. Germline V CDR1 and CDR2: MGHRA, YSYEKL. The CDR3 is CASSQVSAGELFF. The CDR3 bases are TGCGCCAGCAGCCAAGTTTCAGCCGGGGAGCTGTTTTTT.

The CDR3 nucleotides read TGTGCCAGCAGCCCGGAGCCTTACAATGAGCAGTTCTTC. Translated: CASSPEPYNEQFF. The J gene is TRBJ2-1, the V gene TRBV7-3; no reliable D call. Germline V CDR1 and CDR2: SGHTA, FQGTGA. CDR3 length equals 13 residues. Trimming took off 5 bases at V and 4 bases at J, with 9 bases between the two ends.

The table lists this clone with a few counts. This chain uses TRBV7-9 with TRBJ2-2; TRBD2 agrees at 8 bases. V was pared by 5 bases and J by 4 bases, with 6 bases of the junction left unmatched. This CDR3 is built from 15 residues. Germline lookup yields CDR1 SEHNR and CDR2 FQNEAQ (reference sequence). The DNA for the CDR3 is TGTGCCAGCAGCCTCCCGACTAGCGCCACCGGGGAGCTGTTTTTT. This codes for CASSLPTSATGELFF.

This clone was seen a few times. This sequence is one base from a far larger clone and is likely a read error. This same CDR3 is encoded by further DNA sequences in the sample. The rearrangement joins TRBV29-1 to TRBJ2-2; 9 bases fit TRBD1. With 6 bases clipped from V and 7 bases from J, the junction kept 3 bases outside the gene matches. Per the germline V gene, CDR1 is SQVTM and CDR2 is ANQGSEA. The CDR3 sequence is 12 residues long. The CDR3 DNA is TGCAGCGTGGGACAGGGACACGGGGAGCTGTTTTTT. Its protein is CSVGQGHGELFF.

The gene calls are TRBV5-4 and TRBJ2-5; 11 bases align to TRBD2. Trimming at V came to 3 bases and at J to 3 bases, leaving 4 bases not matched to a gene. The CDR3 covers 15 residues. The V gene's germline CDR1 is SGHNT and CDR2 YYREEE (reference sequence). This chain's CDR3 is CASSSLGLAEETQYF. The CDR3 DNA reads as TGTGCCAGCAGCTCCTTGGGACTAGCGGAAGAGACCCAGTACTTC.

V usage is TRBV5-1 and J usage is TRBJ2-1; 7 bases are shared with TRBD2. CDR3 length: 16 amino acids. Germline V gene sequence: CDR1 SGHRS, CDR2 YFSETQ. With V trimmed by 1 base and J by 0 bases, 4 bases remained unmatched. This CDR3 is CASSLLASGSYNEQFF. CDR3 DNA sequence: TGCGCCAGCAGCTTGCTTGCTAGCGGCTCCTACAATGAGCAGTTCTTC.

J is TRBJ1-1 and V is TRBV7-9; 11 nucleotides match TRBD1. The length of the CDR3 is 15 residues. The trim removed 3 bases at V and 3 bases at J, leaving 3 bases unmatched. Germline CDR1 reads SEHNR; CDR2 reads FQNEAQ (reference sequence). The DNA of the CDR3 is TGTGCCAGCAGCTTTCCGGGACAGGGGGACACTGAAGCTTTCTTT. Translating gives CASSFPGQGDTEAFF.

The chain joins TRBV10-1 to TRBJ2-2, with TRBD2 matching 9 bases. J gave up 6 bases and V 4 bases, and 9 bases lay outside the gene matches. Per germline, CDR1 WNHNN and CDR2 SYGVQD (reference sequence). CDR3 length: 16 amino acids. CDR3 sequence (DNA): TGCGCCAGCAGTGCCCCCCGCGGGAGGGAAGCCGGGGAGCTGTTTTTT. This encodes CASSAPRGREAGELFF.

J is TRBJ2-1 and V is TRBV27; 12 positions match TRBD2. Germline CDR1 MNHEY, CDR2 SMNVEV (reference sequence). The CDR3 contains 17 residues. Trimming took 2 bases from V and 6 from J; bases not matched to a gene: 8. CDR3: CASSLRLAGARGNEQFF. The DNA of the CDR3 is TGTGCCAGCAGTTTAAGACTAGCGGGAGCTCGGGGCAATGAGCAGTTCTTC.

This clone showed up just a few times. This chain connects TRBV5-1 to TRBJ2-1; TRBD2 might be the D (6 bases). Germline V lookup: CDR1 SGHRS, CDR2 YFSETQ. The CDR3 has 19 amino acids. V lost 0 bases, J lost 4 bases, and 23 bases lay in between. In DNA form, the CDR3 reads TGCGCCAGCAGCTTGGAGGTGTATCGCGGACTACCCCAATACAATGAGCAGTTCTTC. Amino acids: CASSLEVYRGLPQYNEQFF.

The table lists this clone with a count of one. The CDR3 region is CASSAAAPAYEQYF. For the CDR3, the DNA is TGTGCCAGCAGCGCTGCTGCTCCAGCGTACGAGCAGTACTTC. The gene calls are TRBV9 and TRBJ2-7, with unresolved D. This CDR3 spans 14 amino acids. The ends were cut back, 3 bases at V and 4 bases at J, with 14 bases in the middle. Germline V gene lookup returns CDR1 SGDLS and CDR2 YYNGEE.

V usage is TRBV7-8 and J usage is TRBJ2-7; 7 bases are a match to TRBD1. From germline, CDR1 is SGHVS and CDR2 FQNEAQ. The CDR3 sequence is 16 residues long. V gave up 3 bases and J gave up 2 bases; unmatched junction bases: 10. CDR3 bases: TGTGCCAGCAGCTTTGGGACAGTCCCCGATCCCTACGAGCAGTACTTC. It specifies CASSFGTVPDPYEQYF.

Here the CDR3 reads CAWSGRGGVADTQYF. CDR3 sequence (DNA): TGTGCCTGGAGCGGCCGAGGGGGAGTAGCAGATACGCAGTATTTT. This chain connects TRBV30 to TRBJ2-3; a weak D match, TRBD1 (6 bases). This CDR3 has 15 residues. The germline CDR1 and CDR2 sequences are GTSNPN and SVGIG (reference sequence). V lost 3 bases, J lost 4 bases, and 17 bases lay in between.

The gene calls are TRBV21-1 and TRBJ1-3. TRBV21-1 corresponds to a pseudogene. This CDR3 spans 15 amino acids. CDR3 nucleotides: TGTGCCAGCAGCAAAGTTACGAGCTCTGGAAACACCATATATTTT. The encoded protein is CASSKVTSSGNTIYF.

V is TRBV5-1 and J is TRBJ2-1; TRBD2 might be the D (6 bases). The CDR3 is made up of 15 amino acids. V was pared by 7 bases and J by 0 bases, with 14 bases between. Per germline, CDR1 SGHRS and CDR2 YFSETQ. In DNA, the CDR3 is TGCGCCAGCGCCGGGGACTCCAGCTCCTACAATGAGCAGTTCTTC. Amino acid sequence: CASAGDSSSYNEQFF.

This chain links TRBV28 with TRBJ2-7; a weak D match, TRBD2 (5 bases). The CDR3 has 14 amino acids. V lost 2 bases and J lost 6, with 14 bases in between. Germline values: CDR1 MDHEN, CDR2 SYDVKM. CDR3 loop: CASSLSASLVEQYF. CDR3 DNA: TGTGCCAGCAGTTTAAGCGCTAGCCTCGTCGAGCAGTACTTC.